This entry lists 27 T cell receptor beta chains sequenced from one sample in a study of T cell responses to AZD1222 COVID-19 vaccine. Clones were read by immunoSEQ multiplex PCR, and TCRdb kept only the in-frame ones, dropping some. The table records roughly 200,000 clones, 85% to 95% of them present only once. This specimen consisted of peripheral blood, obtained on day 0 of AZD1222 vaccination. These receptors were collected from an adult in good health.

The chain is built from TRBV5-4 and TRBJ1-4; TRBD1 aligns across 9 bases. The CDR3 contains 16 residues. Germline V gene data show CDR1 as SGHNT and CDR2 as YYREEE (reference sequence). J lost 7 bases, V lost 2 bases, and 9 bases had no gene match. This CDR3 reads CASSFKAGQGFEKLFF. The CDR3 DNA is TGTGCCAGCAGCTTTAAAGCGGGACAGGGATTTGAAAAACTGTTTTTT.

The chain is built from TRBV2 and TRBJ2-7; D gene unclear. V dropped 0 bases and J dropped 6 bases, with 15 bases sitting between them. Germline V gene lookup returns CDR1 SNHLY and CDR2 FYNNEI. The CDR3 extends over 15 amino acids. As DNA, the CDR3 is TGTGCCAGCAGTGAAGCTTGGGTATCTCCTGGCGAGCAGTACTTC. It codes for CASSEAWVSPGEQYF.

The chain uses TRBV7-9 and TRBJ2-7; weak D call: TRBD1 (6 bases). This CDR3 contains 13 residues. Germline CDR1 reads SEHNR; CDR2 reads FQNEAQ (reference sequence). Trimming took off 5 bases at V and 2 bases at J, with 10 bases between the two ends. The CDR3 nucleotides read TGTGCCAGCAGCGTCAGGGGCACCTACGAGCAGTACTTC. This gives the protein CASSVRGTYEQYF.

This chain connects TRBV11-3 to TRBJ2-2; D is uncertain. Per the germline V gene, CDR1 is SGHNT and CDR2 is YENEEA. The ends were cut back, 2 bases at V and 7 bases at J, with 14 bases in the middle. The CDR3 is 15 residues long. The CDR3 nucleotides are TGTGCCAGCAGCTTAAGTACGATATCTGGCGGGGAGCTGTTTTTT. Protein sequence: CASSLSTISGGELFF.

The V gene is TRBV9, the J gene TRBJ2-7; tentatively, D is TRBD2 (6 bases). With 4 bases removed from V and 10 bases from J, the gap between germline ends came to 21 bases. The CDR3 covers 14 residues. Germline V gene data show CDR1 as SGDLS and CDR2 as YYNGEE. The CDR3 sequence: CASSPSRGNWGQYF. CDR3 sequence (DNA): TGTGCCAGCAGCCCAAGCCGGGGGAATTGGGGACAGTACTTC. The full variable domain, completed using reference TRBV9 and TRBJ2-7, is DSGVTQTPKHLITATGQRVTLRCSPRSGDLSVYWYQQSLDQGLQFLIQYYNGEERAKGNILERFSAQQFPDLHSELNLSSLELGDSALYFCASSPSRGNWGQYFGPGTRLTVT.

The chain recombines TRBV7-9 with TRBJ2-2, with TRBD2 matching over 11 bases. The CDR3 sequence is 16 residues long. The germline gives CDR1 SEHNR, CDR2 FQNEAQ (reference sequence). The trim removed 8 bases at V and 4 bases at J, leaving 9 bases unmatched. This CDR3 reads CASPTSGTSPTGELFF. The CDR3 nucleotides read TGTGCCAGCCCGACTAGCGGGACCTCCCCCACCGGGGAGCTGTTTTTT.

The V and J genes are TRBV7-8 and TRBJ1-4, with D perhaps TRBD1 (6 bases). Trimming removed 5 bases from V and 8 bases from J, with 12 bases in between. Germline V gene data show CDR1 as SGHVS and CDR2 as FQNEAQ. CDR3 length: 13 residues. CDR3 sequence reads: CASSQGGGEKLFF. DNA of the CDR3: TGTGCCAGCAGCCAAGGGGGGGGCGAAAAACTGTTTTTT. The full variable domain, rest sourced from reference TRBV7-8 and TRBJ1-4, is GAGVSQSPRYKVAKRGQDVALRCDPISGHVSLFWYQQALGQGPEFLTYFQNEAQLDKSGLPSDRFFAERPEGSVSTLKIQRTQQEDSAVYLCASSQGGGEKLFFGSGTQLSVL.

In DNA, the CDR3 is TGTGCCAGCAGCCAGGGGACCACCTACGAGCAGTACTTC. Protein: CASSQGTTYEQYF. The genes are TRBV4-2 and TRBJ2-7; D is tentatively TRBD1 or TRBD2 (5 bases each). V lost 3 bases, J lost 2 bases, and 8 bases lay in between. The length of the CDR3 is 13 residues. The germline gives CDR1 LGHNA, CDR2 YNFKEQ.

This chain connects TRBV5-6 to TRBJ1-1; D is perhaps TRBD1 (6 bases). The V end lost 3 bases, the J end lost 7 bases, and 10 bases lay between the germline ends. This CDR3 has 12 residues. CDR1 and CDR2 from the germline V gene are SGHDT and YYEEEE. For the CDR3, the DNA is TGTGCCAGCAGCTCGACAGGACTTGAAGCTTTCTTT. Protein sequence: CASSSTGLEAFF.

In regard to this clone: Different DNA sequences within this sample yield the same CDR3. V is TRBV6-1 and J is TRBJ2-4, with D unclear. The V gene's germline CDR1 is MNHNS and CDR2 SASEGT. The CDR3 runs to 14 residues. V was cut by 1 base and J by 0 bases, with 4 bases left in between. CDR3: CASSEGLAKNIQYF. CDR3 bases: TGTGCCAGCAGTGAAGGACTAGCCAAAAACATTCAGTACTTC.

V usage is TRBV4-2 and J usage is TRBJ2-7; no definite D call. Germline CDR1 and CDR2: LGHNA and YNFKEQ. The CDR3 spans 17 residues. V lost 1 base, J lost 2 bases, and 18 bases lay in between. CDR3 region: CASSQGGSRGTTYEQYF. CDR3 sequence (DNA): TGTGCCAGCAGCCAAGGGGGTTCTCGAGGAACCACCTACGAGCAGTACTTC.

This chain links TRBV2 with TRBJ2-2; 12 bases line up with TRBD2. The CDR3 totals 15 residues. V lost 8 bases, J lost 0 bases, and 1 base stayed unmatched. Germline loops: CDR1 SNHLY, CDR2 FYNNEI. CDR3 DNA: TGTGCCAGCGCTAGCGGGGGGGCGAACACCGGGGAGCTGTTTTTT. Its translation is CASASGGANTGELFF.

The genes are TRBV12-5 and TRBJ1-6; 11 bases agree with TRBD1. Per germline, CDR1 LGHNT and CDR2 FRNRAP. V shed 1 base and J 4 bases; nucleotides not matched to a gene: 6. CDR3 size: 18 residues. The CDR3: CASGLDPGQGGYNSPLHF. CDR3 DNA: TGTGCTAGTGGTTTGGACCCGGGACAGGGGGGATATAATTCACCCCTCCACTTT. Based on the CDR3 plus reference TRBV12-5 and TRBJ1-6, the full variable domain is DARVTQTPRHKVTEMGQEVTMRCQPILGHNTVFWYRQTMMQGLELLAYFRNRAPLDDSGMPKDRFSAEMPDATLATLKIQPSEPRDSAVYFCASGLDPGQGGYNSPLHFGNGTRLTVT.

The chain links TRBV7-6 to TRBJ2-1; D is possibly TRBD1 or TRBD2 (6 bases each). Between the trimmed V and J ends, which lost 5 bases and 6 bases, there was a span of 20 bases. This CDR3 has 16 residues. CDR1 and CDR2 from the germline V gene are SGHVS and FNYEAQ. The CDR3 region has the DNA TGTGCCAGCAGCCCGATGGGGGGCCTCTCGGGCAATGAGCAGTTCTTC. This encodes CASSPMGGLSGNEQFF.

The V and J genes are TRBV10-3 and TRBJ1-3; no definite D call. With 2 bases removed from V and 4 bases from J, the gap between germline ends came to 6 bases. Germline V gene lookup returns CDR1 ENHRY and CDR2 SYGVKD. This CDR3 is built from 13 residues. CDR3 DNA: TGTGCCATCAGTGAGGCCGAAGGAAACACCATATATTTT. Residues: CAISEAEGNTIYF.

The chain is built from TRBV7-3 and TRBJ2-1, with 14 bases matching TRBD2. CDR3 length equals 15 residues. V shed 3 bases, J shed 7 bases, and the junction held 2 bases outside the gene matches. Germline loops: CDR1 SGHTA, CDR2 FQGTGA. The CDR3 reads CASSLGLAGENEQFF. The DNA of the CDR3 is TGTGCCAGCAGCTTGGGACTAGCGGGGGAAAATGAGCAGTTCTTC.

The gene calls are TRBV19 and TRBJ2-7; D may be TRBD2 (5 bases). This CDR3 has 13 amino acids. Per germline, CDR1 LNHDA and CDR2 SQIVND (reference sequence). Trimming took 5 bases from V and 2 from J, leaving 10 bases between them. CDR3 region: CASSPGNPYEQYF. CDR3 coding DNA: TGTGCCAGTAGTCCGGGAAATCCCTACGAGCAGTACTTC.

The V gene is TRBV3-1 (or the pseudogene TRBV3-2), the J gene TRBJ2-1; 10 nucleotides match TRBD2. CDR3 length: 15 residues. The germline V gene encodes CDR1 LGHDT and CDR2 YNNKEL (reference sequence). Unmatched junction bases numbered 4, after V lost 1 base and J lost 7 bases. The CDR3 spells CASSQAGTSANEQFF. The DNA for the CDR3 is TGTGCCAGCAGCCAAGCTGGGACTAGCGCTAATGAGCAGTTCTTC.

The V call is TRBV29-1, the J call TRBJ1-1, with unresolved D. The germline CDR1 and CDR2 sequences are SQVTM and ANQGSEA. The CDR3 is made up of 16 amino acids. Between the trimmed V and J ends, which lost 6 bases and 0 bases, there was a span of 20 bases. CDR3 nucleotide sequence: TGCAGCGTGGGTGGCGGGCCCCCTCTTATGAACACTGAAGCTTTCTTT. Encoded protein: CSVGGGPPLMNTEAFF.

This chain joins TRBV12-3 or TRBV12-4 and TRBJ1-2; D is undetermined. CDR3 length equals 11 residues. Deletions cut 4 bases from V and 4 bases from J, with 4 bases between. The CDR3 DNA follows: TGTGCCAGCAGTTCTCGCTATGGCTACACCTTC. It encodes CASSSRYGYTF.

The V gene is TRBV6-5, the J gene TRBJ1-5; 7 bases align to TRBD1. The V gene's germline CDR1 is MNHEY and CDR2 SVGAGI. The ends lost 10 bases at V and 8 bases at J; junction bases unmatched: 14. The CDR3 is made up of 14 amino acids. Here the CDR3 reads CATRGEPGSEPQHF. CDR3 DNA: TGTGCCACCAGGGGGGAACCCGGGAGTGAGCCCCAGCATTTT.

V gene TRBV3-1 (or the pseudogene TRBV3-2) combines with J gene TRBJ2-7; D ambiguous. The CDR3 length is 13 residues. Germline V gives CDR1 LGHDT, CDR2 YNNKEL (reference sequence). Trimming took off 0 bases at V and 5 bases at J, with 8 bases between the two ends. The CDR3 sequence is CASSQEGNHEQYF. The DNA for the CDR3 is TGTGCCAGCAGCCAAGAGGGGAACCACGAGCAGTACTTC.

This clone was picked up a small number of times. The CDR3 here is CASSARWRGDSGNTIYF. The CDR3 bases are TGTGCCAGCAGTGCCCGGTGGCGTGGGGACTCTGGAAACACCATATATTTT. The chain uses TRBV6-1 and TRBJ1-3; D ambiguous. The CDR3 runs 17 residues. Germline CDR1 reads MNHNS; CDR2 reads SASEGT. The V end lost 4 bases, the J end lost 0 bases, and 16 bases lay between the germline ends.

This chain links TRBV5-1 with TRBJ1-2; D is uncertain. The germline V gene encodes CDR1 SGHRS and CDR2 YFSETQ. This CDR3 contains 13 residues. V shed 1 base and J shed 7 bases, with 11 bases lying between them. This chain's CDR3 is CASSLSPGSGYTF. The CDR3 region has the DNA TGCGCCAGCAGCTTGTCCCCGGGGTCTGGCTACACCTTC.

The chain recombines TRBV6-5 with TRBJ1-1; TRBD1 might be the D (5 bases). CDR1 is MNHEY and CDR2 is SVGAGI in the germline V gene. V shed 4 bases and J shed 1 base, with 7 bases lying between them. The CDR3 is 13 amino acids. CDR3 nucleotide sequence: TGTGCCAGCAGTTTCCAGGGGAACACTGAAGCTTTCTTT. This gives the protein CASSFQGNTEAFF.

As regards this clone: The sample carries other DNA sequences with the same CDR3. This chain connects TRBV5-1 to TRBJ1-6; D remains unclear. V shed 2 bases and J shed 7 bases, with 10 bases lying between them. The CDR3 extends over 14 amino acids. Looked up from germline, CDR1 is SGHRS and CDR2 is YFSETQ. CDR3 nucleotides: TGCGCCAGCAGCTTAGGGAATACGAATTCACCCCTCCACTTT. This translates into CASSLGNTNSPLHF.

The chain employs TRBV19 and TRBJ1-3; no reliable D call. Germline values: CDR1 LNHDA, CDR2 SQIVND (reference sequence). The germline V and J ends were trimmed by 5 bases and 0 bases, with 14 bases remaining between them. The CDR3 has 16 residues. Written as DNA, the CDR3 is TGTGCCAGTAGTCCCCTCGGATGGAGCTCTGGAAACACCATATATTTT. Translating gives CASSPLGWSSGNTIYF.